Presented here are 21 T cell receptor beta chains from one specimen sequenced in a study of shared clonotypes between healthy human individuals. The method was immunoSEQ multiplex PCR; TCRdb's version includes in-frame clones alone and lacks a portion of them. The sample contains about 490,000 clones, more than 75% of which appear only once. Specimen: PBMCs. The origin of the receptors is a woman between 40 and 55 years old in good health. Some clones in this sample may be carry-over from other donors' samples.

This chain uses TRBV21-1 with TRBJ2-5; the table gives TRBD1 as D, unverified against the DNA. TRBV21-1 is given as a pseudogene. This CDR3 has 13 residues. The CDR3: CASSNRYQETQYF. The CDR3 coding sequence is TGTGCCAGCAGCAACAGGTACCAAGAGACCCAGTACTTC.

This clone was observed once. This rearrangement joins TRBV5-1 to TRBJ2-1; TRBD2 agrees at 9 bases. Germline V lookup: CDR1 SGHRS, CDR2 YFSETQ. Trimming removed 0 bases from V and 8 bases from J; junction bases left unmatched: 9. The CDR3 runs to 16 residues. CDR3: CASSLAVAGAGHEQFF. CDR3 nucleotides: TGCGCCAGCAGCTTGGCGGTAGCGGGAGCGGGGCATGAGCAGTTCTTC.

Regarding this clone: Other DNA sequences of this sample code for an identical CDR3. The chain carries TRBV6-5 and TRBJ1-5; D unresolved. V gave up 8 bases and J gave up 1 base, with 9 bases separating them. The CDR3 has 13 amino acids. Germline CDR1 reads MNHEY; CDR2 reads SVGAGI. The CDR3 here is CASSPASNQPQHF. CDR3 nucleotide sequence: TGTGCCAGCTCCCCGGCGAGCAATCAGCCCCAGCATTTT.

The genes are TRBV28 and TRBJ2-7; 7 bases are shared with TRBD1. From germline, CDR1 is MDHEN and CDR2 SYDVKM. V shed 6 bases and J 3 bases; nucleotides not matched to a gene: 5. The CDR3 runs to 13 residues. The CDR3 is CASSGQASYEQYF. The CDR3 DNA follows: TGTGCCAGCAGCGGACAGGCCAGCTACGAGCAGTACTTC. Variable domain in full (rest from reference TRBV28 and TRBJ2-7): DVKVTQSSRYLVKRTGEKVFLECVQDMDHENMFWYRQDPGLGLRLIYFSYDVKMKEKGDIPEGYSVSREKKERFSLILESASTNQTSMYLCASSGQASYEQYFGPGTRLTVT.

The rearrangement links TRBV19 to TRBJ1-3, with D unclear. This CDR3 is 15 amino acids long. Germline lookup yields CDR1 LNHDA and CDR2 SQIVND (reference sequence). Trimming shortened V by 3 bases and J by 0 bases, and 9 bases separated the two germline ends. The CDR3 DNA follows: TGTGCCAGTAGTATGGACTTCTACTCTGGAAACACCATATATTTT. Protein product: CASSMDFYSGNTIYF. The entire variable domain, with the rest obtained from reference TRBV19 and TRBJ1-3, is as follows: DGGITQSPKYLFRKEGQNVTLSCEQNLNHDAMYWYRQDPGQGLRLIYYSQIVNDFQKGDIAEGYSVSREKKESFPLTVTSAQKNPTAFYLCASSMDFYSGNTIYFGEGSWLTVV.

The CDR3 DNA reads as TGTGCCAGCAGCCAGGGGACAGGGGGCCCTTACGAGCAGTACTTC. Protein: CASSQGTGGPYEQYF. The chain is built from TRBV4-2 and TRBJ2-7; TRBD1 aligns across 12 bases. CDR1 is LGHNA, CDR2 YNFKEQ, per germline. This CDR3 has 15 amino acids. The ends lost 3 bases at V and 4 bases at J; junction bases unmatched: 4.

This clone was seen a handful of times. CDR3 amino acids: CASSLPGPEAFF. The DNA of the CDR3 is TGTGCCAGCAGTTTACCAGGGCCTGAAGCTTTCTTT. V and J are TRBV27 and TRBJ1-1, with D perhaps matching TRBD1 (5 bases). The length of the CDR3 is 12 residues. Trimming removed 2 bases at V and 6 bases at J, with 7 bases between. CDR1 is MNHEY and CDR2 is SMNVEV in the germline V gene (reference sequence).

The rearrangement links TRBV4-2 to TRBJ2-4; D is unclear. Trimming shortened V by 3 bases and J by 1 base, and 10 bases separated the two germline ends. Germline-derived CDR1 and CDR2 are LGHNA and YNFKEQ. CDR3 length: 15 amino acids. CDR3 nucleotide sequence: TGTGCCAGCAGCCATGCCTCCCTCGCCAAAAACATTCAGTACTTC. It translates to CASSHASLAKNIQYF.

The chain is built from TRBV25-1 and TRBJ1-1, with D maybe TRBD1 (5 bases). Germline CDR1 and CDR2: MGHDK and SYGVNS. V lost 0 bases, J lost 1 base, and 15 bases lay in between. CDR3 length: 17 residues. The CDR3 sequence: CASSEYATGQGNTEAFF. The CDR3 nucleotides read TGTGCCAGCAGTGAATATGCGACTGGGCAGGGGAACACTGAAGCTTTCTTT.

The chain has TRBV5-5 and TRBJ1-2; D gene uncertain. V lost 2 bases, J lost 8 bases, and 10 bases lay in between. This CDR3 is built from 12 residues. The germline V gene encodes CDR1 SGHKS and CDR2 YYEKEE (reference sequence). The DNA for the CDR3 is TGTGCCAGCAGCTTCGACTCTCAGGGCTACACCTTC. Translating it yields CASSFDSQGYTF.

The chain employs TRBV2 and TRBJ1-5; no definite D call. V lost 6 bases to trimming and J lost 0 bases, with 6 bases between them. Germline V CDR1 and CDR2: SNHLY, FYNNEI. CDR3 length: 13 amino acids. CDR3 residues: CASRQYSNQPQHF. The CDR3, as DNA: TGTGCCAGCAGACAGTATAGCAATCAGCCCCAGCATTTT.

The chain employs TRBV7-6 and TRBJ2-3, with a weak D call TRBD1 (5 bases). CDR3 length equals 14 residues. Germline V gene lookup returns CDR1 SGHVS and CDR2 FNYEAQ. V lost 5 bases to trimming and J lost 0 bases, with 9 bases between them. As DNA, the CDR3 is TGTGCCAGCAGCCCTCGACAGAGCACAGATACGCAGTATTTT. It yields the protein CASSPRQSTDTQYF. The complete variable domain, with remaining parts taken from reference TRBV7-6 and TRBJ2-3, reads GAGVSQSPRYKVTKRGQDVALRCDPISGHVSLYWYRQALGQGPEFLTYFNYEAQQDKSGLPNDRFSAERPEGSISTLTIQRTEQRDSAMYRCASSPRQSTDTQYFGPGTRLTVL.

This clone turned up a few times. The V call is TRBV19, the J call TRBJ2-5, with 8 nucleotides matching TRBD1. CDR3 size: 15 residues. After removal of 1 base from V and 6 bases from J, the junction contained 7 bases not matched to a gene. Germline assignment: CDR1 LNHDA and CDR2 SQIVND (reference sequence). The CDR3 sequence: CASSIGQGAFKTQYF. The CDR3 region has the DNA TGTGCCAGTAGTATAGGGCAGGGGGCGTTTAAGACCCAGTACTTC.

Comment on this clone: This specimen includes other DNA sequences encoding the same CDR3. The CDR3 spells CASSLYQETQYF. The CDR3 region has the DNA TGTGCCAGCAGCTTATATCAAGAGACCCAGTACTTC. The rearrangement uses TRBV7-2 and TRBJ2-5, with D hard to call. Trimming shortened V by 2 bases and J by 2 bases, and 3 bases separated the two germline ends. CDR1 SGHTA and CDR2 FQGNSA come from the germline V gene. This CDR3 is built from 12 residues.

The chain employs TRBV5-1 and TRBJ2-3, with a weak D call TRBD2 (6 bases). Germline V lookup: CDR1 SGHRS, CDR2 YFSETQ. V gave up 3 bases and J gave up 2 bases, with 28 bases separating them. This CDR3 comprises 20 residues. The CDR3 region is CASSSRFPLTLAGNTDTQYF. In DNA, the CDR3 is TGCGCCAGCAGCTCCAGGTTCCCCCTAACACTAGCCGGGAACACAGATACGCAGTATTTT.

V and J are TRBV19 and TRBJ1-1; no firm D call. Germline V lookup: CDR1 LNHDA, CDR2 SQIVND (reference sequence). V was clipped by 5 bases and J by 3 bases, with 10 bases between them. This CDR3 spans 13 amino acids. This CDR3 is CASSPTVDTEAFF. CDR3 DNA sequence: TGTGCCAGTAGTCCGACGGTCGACACTGAAGCTTTCTTT.

The rearrangement joins TRBV5-1 to TRBJ2-5, with a weak D call TRBD2 (6 bases). V was clipped by 4 bases and J by 3 bases, with 19 bases between them. This CDR3 is built from 16 residues. Germline V CDR1 and CDR2: SGHRS, YFSETQ. CDR3: CASSPWVPGSEETQYF. CDR3 coding DNA: TGCGCCAGCAGCCCCTGGGTCCCCGGGAGCGAAGAGACCCAGTACTTC.

J is TRBJ2-1 and V is TRBV14; 8 bases align to TRBD1. From germline, CDR1 is SGHDN and CDR2 FVKESK. V lost 0 bases and J lost 7; bases outside the gene matches: 11. The CDR3 totals 17 residues. In nucleotides, the CDR3 is TGTGCCAGCAGCCAAGATATAAGACAGGGGCTTACAAATGAGCAGTTCTTC. Amino acid sequence: CASSQDIRQGLTNEQFF.

This chain links TRBV30 with TRBJ2-5, with a possible D match to TRBD2 (5 bases). The J call may be incorrect, as the DNA end agrees better with TRBJ2-7. The CDR3 consists of 14 residues. CDR1 GTSNPN and CDR2 SVGIG come from the germline V gene (reference sequence). The chain's CDR3 is CAWSVKLVSYEQYF. Written as DNA, the CDR3 is TGTGCCTGGAGTGTGAAACTAGTGTCCTACGAGCAGTACTTC.

This chain connects TRBV6-5 to TRBJ2-1; 7 positions match TRBD1. This CDR3 spans 15 amino acids. CDR1 and CDR2 from the germline V gene are MNHEY and SVGAGI. After removal of 10 bases from V and 0 bases from J, the junction contained 9 bases not matched to a gene. The DNA of the CDR3 is TGTGCCACGCTTCCGTCAGGGGGCTCCTACAATGAGCAGTTCTTC. It is translated as CATLPSGGSYNEQFF.

This rearrangement joins TRBV7-2 to TRBJ2-7; D is ambiguous. V was clipped by 1 base and J by 0 bases, with 10 bases between them. In germline, CDR1 is SGHTA, CDR2 FQGNSA. The CDR3 is 15 residues long. For the CDR3, the DNA is TGTGCCAGCAGCTTAGTAGGCAGCTTCTCCTACGAGCAGTACTTC. This sequence encodes CASSLVGSFSYEQYF.